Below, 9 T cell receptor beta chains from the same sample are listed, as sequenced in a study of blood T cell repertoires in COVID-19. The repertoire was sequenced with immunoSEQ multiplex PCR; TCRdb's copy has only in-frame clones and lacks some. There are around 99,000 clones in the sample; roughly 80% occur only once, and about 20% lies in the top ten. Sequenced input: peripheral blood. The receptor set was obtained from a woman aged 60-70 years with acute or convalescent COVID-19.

CDR3: CASSQDWGDSMANTF. DNA for the CDR3: TGCGCCAGCAGCCAAGATTGGGGGGATTCTATGGCTAACACCTTC. The V gene is TRBV4-1, the J gene TRBJ1-2, with D maybe TRBD1 (5 bases). Germline assignment: CDR1 MGHRA and CDR2 YSYEKL. CDR3 size: 15 residues. V gave up 0 bases and J gave up 12 bases, with 20 bases separating them.

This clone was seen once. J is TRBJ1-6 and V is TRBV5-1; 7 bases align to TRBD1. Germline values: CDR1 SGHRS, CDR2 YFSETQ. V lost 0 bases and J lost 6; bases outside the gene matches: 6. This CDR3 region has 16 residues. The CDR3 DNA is TGCGCCAGCAGCTTGGTTTCGGGACAGATTAATTCACCCCTCCACTTT. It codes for CASSLVSGQINSPLHF.

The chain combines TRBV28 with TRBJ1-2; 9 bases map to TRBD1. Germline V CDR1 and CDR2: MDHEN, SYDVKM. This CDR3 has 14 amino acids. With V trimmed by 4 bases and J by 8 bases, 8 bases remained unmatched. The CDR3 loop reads CASSSPQGAPGYTF. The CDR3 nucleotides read TGTGCCAGCAGTTCCCCACAGGGGGCGCCGGGCTACACCTTC.

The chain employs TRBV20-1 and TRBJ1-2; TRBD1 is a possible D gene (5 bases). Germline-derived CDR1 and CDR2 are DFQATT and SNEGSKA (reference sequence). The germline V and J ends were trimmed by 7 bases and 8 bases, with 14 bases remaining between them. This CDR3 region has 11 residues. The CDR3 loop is CSVSAGGGYTF. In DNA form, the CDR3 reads TGCAGTGTCTCAGCCGGGGGAGGCTACACCTTC.

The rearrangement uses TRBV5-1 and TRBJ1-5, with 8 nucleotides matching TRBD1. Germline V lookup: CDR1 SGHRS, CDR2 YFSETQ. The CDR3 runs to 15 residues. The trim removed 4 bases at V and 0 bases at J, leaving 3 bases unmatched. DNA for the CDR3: TGCGCCAGCAGCCCAGGGACAGGTAGCAATCAGCCCCAGCATTTT. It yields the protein CASSPGTGSNQPQHF.

CDR3 bases: TGTGCCAGTAGTATCGGAGTCCGCTATGGCTACACCTTC. Residues: CASSIGVRYGYTF. The V and J genes are TRBV19 and TRBJ1-2; D gene unclear. V dropped 3 bases and J dropped 4 bases, with 9 bases sitting between them. CDR3 length: 13 amino acids. From germline, CDR1 is LNHDA and CDR2 SQIVND (reference sequence).

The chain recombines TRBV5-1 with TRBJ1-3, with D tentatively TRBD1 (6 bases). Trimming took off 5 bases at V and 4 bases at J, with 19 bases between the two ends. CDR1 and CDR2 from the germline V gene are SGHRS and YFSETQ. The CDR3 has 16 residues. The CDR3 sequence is CASSFDNRAGGNTIYF. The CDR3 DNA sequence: TGCGCCAGCAGTTTCGACAACAGGGCCGGAGGAAACACCATATATTTT.

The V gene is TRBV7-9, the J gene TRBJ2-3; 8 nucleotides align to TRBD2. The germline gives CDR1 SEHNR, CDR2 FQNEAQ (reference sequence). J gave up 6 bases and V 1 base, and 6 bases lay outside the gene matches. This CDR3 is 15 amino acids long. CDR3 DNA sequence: TGTGCCAGCAGCTTAGGAGCGGGAGTAGGTGATACGCAGTATTTT. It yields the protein CASSLGAGVGDTQYF.

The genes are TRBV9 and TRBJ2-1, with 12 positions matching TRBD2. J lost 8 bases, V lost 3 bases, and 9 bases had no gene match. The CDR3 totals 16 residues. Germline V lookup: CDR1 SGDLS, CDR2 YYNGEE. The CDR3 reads CASSETTSGGSYEQFF. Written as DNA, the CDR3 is TGTGCCAGCAGCGAAACGACTAGCGGGGGTTCCTATGAGCAGTTCTTC.